Below, 12 T cell receptor beta chains from the same sample are listed, as sequenced in a study of blood T cell repertoires in COVID-19. Produced via immunoSEQ multiplex PCR; TCRdb's table is partial and in-frame only. The table includes fewer than 450,000 clones, around 89% detected once. The source material was PBMCs or T cells enriched from blood (not recorded which). The receptor set was obtained from a woman under 30 who had recovered from COVID-19.

This clone was seen a single time. The rearrangement links TRBV7-2 to TRBJ2-5, with TRBD2 matching 9 bases. The V gene end was trimmed by 1 base and the J gene end by 5 bases; junction bases not matched to a gene: 5. Looked up from germline, CDR1 is SGHTA and CDR2 is FQGNSA. The CDR3 has 15 amino acids. Here the CDR3 reads CASSLDFTSGETQYF. In DNA form, the CDR3 reads TGTGCCAGCAGCTTAGATTTCACTAGCGGGGAGACCCAGTACTTC.

This clone was found once. V usage is TRBV12-3 or TRBV12-4 and J usage is TRBJ1-1; D may be TRBD1 (5 bases). V gave up 7 bases and J gave up 4 bases, with 10 bases separating them. The CDR3 loop spans 12 amino acids. CDR3 in DNA: TGTGCCAGCAAAGGGGCTGGCACTGAAGCTTTCTTT. Encoded protein: CASKGAGTEAFF.

The chain has TRBV5-1 and TRBJ1-5; maybe TRBD1 (6 bases). V dropped 0 bases and J dropped 8 bases, with 12 bases sitting between them. This CDR3 comprises 14 residues. CDR1 is SGHRS and CDR2 is YFSETQ in the germline V gene. The CDR3 protein is CASSLVGGAKPQHF. Here the CDR3 DNA reads TGCGCCAGCAGCTTGGTAGGGGGAGCAAAGCCCCAGCATTTT.

This clone has just one count. The chain couples TRBV3-1 (or the pseudogene TRBV3-2) to TRBJ2-1; 7 nucleotides line up with TRBD2. This CDR3 has 16 amino acids. V lost 0 bases and J lost 3; bases outside the gene matches: 5. Germline CDR1 LGHDT, CDR2 YNNKEL (reference sequence). Here the CDR3 reads CASSQESWGGYNEQFF. For the CDR3, the DNA is TGTGCCAGCAGCCAAGAGAGTTGGGGGGGCTACAATGAGCAGTTCTTC.

The J gene is TRBJ2-7, the V gene TRBV9; TRBD1 agrees at 8 bases. The V segment lost 4 bases and the J segment 2 bases; nucleotides outside the gene matches: 5. CDR3 size: 14 residues. Germline CDR1 is SGDLS and CDR2 is YYNGEE. The CDR3 protein is CASSLRDRTYEQYF. CDR3 coding DNA: TGTGCCAGCAGCCTTCGGGACAGGACCTACGAGCAGTACTTC. The variable domain in full, with the rest retrieved from reference TRBV9 and TRBJ2-7, is DSGVTQTPKHLITATGQRVTLRCSPRSGDLSVYWYQQSLDQGLQFLIQYYNGEERAKGNILERFSAQQFPDLHSELNLSSLELGDSALYFCASSLRDRTYEQYFGPGTRLTVT.

This sequence joins TRBV9 and TRBJ2-5, with 12 bases identical to TRBD2. Germline-derived CDR1 and CDR2 are SGDLS and YYNGEE. J was trimmed by 5 bases and V by 4 bases; bases with no gene match: 6. The length of the CDR3 is 15 residues. This CDR3 reads CASSRLAGVLETQYF. CDR3 DNA: TGTGCCAGCAGCCGACTAGCGGGGGTTTTGGAGACCCAGTACTTC.

This chain uses TRBV27 with TRBJ1-6; tentatively, D is TRBD1 (6 bases). Per the germline V gene, CDR1 is MNHEY and CDR2 is SMNVEV (reference sequence). CDR3 length: 14 amino acids. The V gene lost 6 bases and the J gene lost 6 bases, with 12 bases spanning the gap. As DNA, the CDR3 is TGTGCCAGCAGGACGACAGGACCTAATTCACCCCTCCACTTT. This translates into CASRTTGPNSPLHF.

The chain uses TRBV15 and TRBJ1-3; no reliable D call. The CDR3 contains 12 residues. V shed 4 bases and J shed 3 bases, with 4 bases lying between them. Germline assignment: CDR1 LNHNV and CDR2 YYDKDF (reference sequence). The CDR3 sequence is CATSNNGNTIYF. CDR3 DNA sequence: TGTGCCACCAGCAACAATGGAAACACCATATATTTT.

This chain joins TRBV9 and TRBJ2-3; 8 bases match TRBD1. J gave up 5 bases and V 2 bases, and 4 bases lay outside the gene matches. This CDR3 is built from 14 residues. Germline values: CDR1 SGDLS, CDR2 YYNGEE. The CDR3 region has the DNA TGTGCCAGCAGCGTGGCAGGGGGCATAGATACGCAGTATTTT. Translation gives CASSVAGGIDTQYF. The whole variable domain, remainder taken from reference TRBV9 and TRBJ2-3, is DSGVTQTPKHLITATGQRVTLRCSPRSGDLSVYWYQQSLDQGLQFLIQYYNGEERAKGNILERFSAQQFPDLHSELNLSSLELGDSALYFCASSVAGGIDTQYFGPGTRLTVL.

This clone has more than one count but fewer than ten. This chain connects TRBV21-1 to TRBJ2-1; the D segment call TRBD2 is taken from the table without a DNA check. TRBV21-1 is reported as a pseudogene. The CDR3 has 14 residues. CDR3 nucleotide sequence: TGTGCCAGCAGCGAGCGGGGGGGGTACAATGAGCAGTTCTTC. This gives the protein CASSERGGYNEQFF.

The J gene is TRBJ1-3, the V gene TRBV19; D is unresolved. The length of the CDR3 is 15 residues. The V end lost 9 bases, the J end lost 1 base, and 16 bases lay between the germline ends. Germline V gene data show CDR1 as LNHDA and CDR2 as SQIVND (reference sequence). CDR3 region: CASQDHGGSGNTIYF. The CDR3 DNA reads as TGTGCCAGCCAAGACCACGGCGGGTCTGGAAACACCATATATTTT.

The rearrangement uses TRBV6-6 and TRBJ1-2; TRBD1 aligns across 7 bases. Germline V gene data show CDR1 as MNHNY and CDR2 as SVGAGI (reference sequence). The CDR3 spans 15 residues. V shed 5 bases, J shed 4 bases, and the junction held 10 bases outside the gene matches. The CDR3 DNA reads as TGTGCCAGCAGTGAGGACAGGCCGATGCCCTATGGCTACACCTTC. It encodes CASSEDRPMPYGYTF.